This T cell receptor (beta chain) derives from a study of glioma-infiltrating T cells after dendritic cell vaccination (dated by TCRdb to the mid-2010s). Study-level background: A cohort of roughly 15 glioblastoma patients from Phase I and II dendritic cell vaccination trials was included, of whom 9 were newly diagnosed and 6 had recurrent disease. Patients received autologous tumor lysate-pulsed dendritic cell vaccination between the early 2000s and the early 2010s. Each patient was given three intradermal dendritic cell vaccine injections, spaced two weeks apart, in the arm below the axilla. Deep sequencing of TCR beta CDR3 regions was used to quantify tumor-infiltrating lymphocyte content and compare tumor and blood repertoires in dendritic cell-vaccinated glioblastoma patients. The vaccine consisted of monocyte-derived dendritic cells cultured about 7 days with IL-4 and GM-CSF, then pulsed overnight with autologous tumor lysate. Survival after dendritic cell vaccination was correlated with TCR sequencing metrics, such as TIL content and the overlap between tumor and blood repertoires.

Patients were selected for having adequate residual fresh-frozen tumor tissue and more than two years of available survival data. Although molecular status otherwise differed among the glioblastoma patients, no patient had an isocitrate dehydrogenase mutation. PBMC were collected before vaccination, two weeks after the third vaccination, and at tumor progression if progression occurred. The Qiagen DNeasy Blood extraction Kit was used to extract genomic DNA. TCRB CDR3 regions were amplified from 2 ug genomic DNA, or all available DNA if less, using the immunoSEQ assay. The multiplex PCR relied on 60 forward primers for TCR V beta segments and 13 reverse primers for J beta segments. To estimate the number of reads per starting template, synthetic control templates were added to each sample at limiting dilution. Reads of 87 bp were generated by sequencing on the Illumina HiSeq System. The paper's processing steps were these. To remove PCR and sequencing errors, closely related sequences were merged with a nearest neighbor algorithm. TCR overlap was defined as the percentage of unique tumor TCR beta sequences that were also found in the peripheral blood of the same patient. The immuneACCESS repertoire file appears here via TCRdb, limited to in-frame rearrangements. These files lack a portion of the clones; in checked studies, under half of the deficit traces to unresolved V genes, and the cause of the others is not known. V, J and clone size derive from that table, while D and trimming were established from the DNA sequence. This sample is represented by roughly 98,000 clones; under 90% of them were singletons. The top ten constitute 15% to 18% of the sample.

Sequences SGHRS (CDR1) and YFSETQ (CDR2) are obtained from the germline V gene. Deletion took 1 base off V and 0 bases off J, with a span of 14 bases between the germline ends. The CDR3 has 17 amino acids, counting the end cysteine and phenylalanine. Of all the DNA, just the CDR3 is kept, 51 bases in frame from base 1. Details on this clone: Its antigen specificity is not known. One base away there is no much larger clone; base qualities are not given.

The study at large found these results: The cohort was small and heterogeneous, only a few patients had full blood and tumor sets, and even fewer had initial-recurrent tumor pairs. No direct relationship between TCR clonality and survival was found, suggesting that a diverse polyclonal response may matter. The three-group TCR overlap response model was characterized as speculative, and prospective validation of the model was stated to be required. After dendritic cell vaccination, a higher estimated pretreatment TIL content predicted longer time to progression and overall survival.

The TCR originated in a human donor with glioblastoma. The chain links TRBV5-1 with TRBJ1-3; too little of a D gene remains to name it. This specimen was blood, taken before dendritic cell vaccination. The DNA is TGCGCCAGCAGCTTGCCCACTACTGCCGCCTCTGGAAACACCATATATTTT. It codes for CASSLPTTAASGNTIYF.